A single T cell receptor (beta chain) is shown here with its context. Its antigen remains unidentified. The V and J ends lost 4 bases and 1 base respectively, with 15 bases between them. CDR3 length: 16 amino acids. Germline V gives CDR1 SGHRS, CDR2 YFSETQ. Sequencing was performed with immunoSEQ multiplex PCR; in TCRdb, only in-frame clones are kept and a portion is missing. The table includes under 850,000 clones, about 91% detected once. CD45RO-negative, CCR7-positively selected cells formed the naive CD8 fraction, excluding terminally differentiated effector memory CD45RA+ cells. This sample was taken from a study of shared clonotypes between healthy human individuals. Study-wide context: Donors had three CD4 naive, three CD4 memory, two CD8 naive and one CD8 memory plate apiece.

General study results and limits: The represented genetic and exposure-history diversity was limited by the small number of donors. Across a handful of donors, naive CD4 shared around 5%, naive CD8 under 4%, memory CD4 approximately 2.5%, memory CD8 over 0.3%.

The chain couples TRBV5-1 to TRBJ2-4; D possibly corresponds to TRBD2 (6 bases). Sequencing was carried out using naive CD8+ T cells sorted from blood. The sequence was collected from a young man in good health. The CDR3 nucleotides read TGCGCCAGCAGCCAGAAGCCGGAGGGGGCCAAAAACATTCAGTACTTC. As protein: CASSQKPEGAKNIQYF.